This T cell receptor (beta chain) was recovered during a study of T cells expressing NK-cell markers. Background on the study: Sorted CD3+CD56-NKG2C+, CD3+CD56+NKG2C- and CD3+CD56+NKG2C+ T cells were the source of the TCR beta repertoires.

TCRdb reprocessed the 5' RACE reads, keeping one entry per CDR3 protein, no DNA. Its table lists a few hundred thousand distinct CDR3 sequences. Germline assignment: CDR1 ENHRY and CDR2 SYGVKD. The CDR3 covers 12 residues. Study-wide results and limits: These clonotypes additionally ranked first within the CD3+CD56-NKG2C+ fraction of several donors.

A remark on this clonotype: Its antigen remains unknown.

The chain employs TRBV10-3 and TRBJ2-1. The sequence was collected from a man younger than 35 in good health. The sequenced material came from blood T cells: a sorted CD56 or NKG2C T cell subset, CD4+ or CD8+ T cells, or bulk PBMC T cells (not recorded which). CDR3 sequence: CAISEPTDEQFF.